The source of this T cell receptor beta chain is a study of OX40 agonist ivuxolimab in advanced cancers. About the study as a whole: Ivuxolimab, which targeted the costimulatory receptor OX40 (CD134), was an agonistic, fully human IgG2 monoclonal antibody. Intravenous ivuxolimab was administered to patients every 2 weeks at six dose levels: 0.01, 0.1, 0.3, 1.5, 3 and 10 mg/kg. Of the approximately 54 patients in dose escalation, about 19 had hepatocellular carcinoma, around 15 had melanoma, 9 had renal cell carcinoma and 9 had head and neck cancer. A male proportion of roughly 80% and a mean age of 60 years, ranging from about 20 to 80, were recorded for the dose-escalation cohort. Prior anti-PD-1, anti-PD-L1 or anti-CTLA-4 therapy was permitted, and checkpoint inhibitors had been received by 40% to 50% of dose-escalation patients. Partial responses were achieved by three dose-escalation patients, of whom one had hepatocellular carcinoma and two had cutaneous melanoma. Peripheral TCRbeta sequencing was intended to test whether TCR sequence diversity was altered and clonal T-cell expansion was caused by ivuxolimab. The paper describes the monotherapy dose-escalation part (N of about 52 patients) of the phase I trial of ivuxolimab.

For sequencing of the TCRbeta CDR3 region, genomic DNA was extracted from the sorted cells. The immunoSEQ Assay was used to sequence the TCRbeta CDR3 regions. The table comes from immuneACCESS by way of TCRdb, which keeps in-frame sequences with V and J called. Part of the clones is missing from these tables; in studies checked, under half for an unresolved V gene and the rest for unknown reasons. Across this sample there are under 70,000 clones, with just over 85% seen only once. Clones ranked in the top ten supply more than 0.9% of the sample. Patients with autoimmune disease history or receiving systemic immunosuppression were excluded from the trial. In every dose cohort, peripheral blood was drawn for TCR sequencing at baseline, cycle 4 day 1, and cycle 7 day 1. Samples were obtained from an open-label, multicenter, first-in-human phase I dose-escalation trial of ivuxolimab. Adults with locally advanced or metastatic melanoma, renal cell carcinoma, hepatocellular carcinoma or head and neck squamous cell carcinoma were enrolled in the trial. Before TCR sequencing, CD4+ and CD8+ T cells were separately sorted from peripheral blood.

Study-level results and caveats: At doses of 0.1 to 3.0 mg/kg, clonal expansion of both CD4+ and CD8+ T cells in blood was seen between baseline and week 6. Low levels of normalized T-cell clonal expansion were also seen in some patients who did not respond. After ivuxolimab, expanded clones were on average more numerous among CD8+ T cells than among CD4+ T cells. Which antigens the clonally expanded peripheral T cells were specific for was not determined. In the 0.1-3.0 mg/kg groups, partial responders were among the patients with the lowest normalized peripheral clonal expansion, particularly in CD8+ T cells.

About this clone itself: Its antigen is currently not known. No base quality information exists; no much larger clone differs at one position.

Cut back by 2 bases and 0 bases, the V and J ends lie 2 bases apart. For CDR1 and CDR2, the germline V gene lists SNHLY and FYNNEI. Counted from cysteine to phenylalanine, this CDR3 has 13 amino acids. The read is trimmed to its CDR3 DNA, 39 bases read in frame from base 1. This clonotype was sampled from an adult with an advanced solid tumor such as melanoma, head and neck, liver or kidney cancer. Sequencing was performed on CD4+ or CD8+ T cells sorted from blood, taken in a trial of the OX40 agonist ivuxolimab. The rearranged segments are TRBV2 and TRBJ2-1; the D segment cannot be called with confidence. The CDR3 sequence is CASSELSYNEQFF. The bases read TGTGCCAGCAGTGAACTCTCCTACAATGAGCAGTTCTTC.